Each of the 21 T cell receptor beta chains below was sequenced from the same sample in a study of T-cell reconstitution after alpha-beta-depleted transplantation in children. Preparation of the TCRbeta library involved a method that used unique molecular identifiers. Each CDR3 protein is one row after TCRdb ran MiXCR on the PCR reads. The sample lists about 830,000 distinct CDR3 sequences, around 17% occurring once. Sample: PBMCs, mostly from graft donor cells, taken 360 days after TCRalphabeta/CD19-depleted stem cell transplant. The receptor source for this set is a male patient younger than 18 who had a stem cell transplant for acute lymphoblastic leukemia, so the T cells may come from the graft donor.

This clonotype has more than one count but fewer than ten. CDR3 DNA sequence: TGTGCCAGCAGTTACCGACGAATGTTCACAGATACGCAGTATTTT. Translating it yields CASSYRRMFTDTQYF. The chain has TRBV6-5 and TRBJ2-3; D gene unclear. The V end was cut by 2 bases, the J end by 2 bases, with 11 bases between. CDR3 length equals 15 residues. The germline gives CDR1 MNHEY, CDR2 SVGAGI.

This clonotype came up a few times. The chain couples TRBV10-2 to TRBJ2-1; D gene unclear. V was clipped by 0 bases and J by 5 bases, with 8 bases between them. CDR3 length: 14 residues. Per germline, CDR1 WSHSY and CDR2 SAAADI. In DNA form, the CDR3 reads TGCGCCAGCAGTGAGTCGGTTGGTCACAATGAGCAGTTCTTC. It specifies CASSESVGHNEQFF.

This clonotype appeared a few times. J is TRBJ2-7 and V is TRBV5-5; weak D call: TRBD2 (5 bases). This CDR3 is 14 amino acids long. Germline assignment: CDR1 SGHKS and CDR2 YYEKEE (reference sequence). The germline V and J ends were trimmed by 2 bases and 7 bases, with 16 bases remaining between them. This CDR3 is CASSFTGTREEQYF. The CDR3 bases are TGTGCCAGCAGCTTTACCGGTACAAGGGAGGAGCAGTACTTC.

This chain uses TRBV12-3 or TRBV12-4 with TRBJ1-6; tentatively, D is TRBD1 (6 bases). CDR3 length equals 16 residues. V was clipped by 2 bases and J by 6 bases, with 14 bases between them. In DNA form, the CDR3 reads TGTGCCAGCAGTTTATACAGGGCCAGACGTAATTCACCCCTCCACTTT. Its translation: CASSLYRARRNSPLHF.

This clonotype was picked up a small number of times. The gene calls are TRBV5-1 and TRBJ2-7; no firm D call. Germline V lookup: CDR1 SGHRS, CDR2 YFSETQ. The V end lost 1 base, the J end lost 3 bases, and 17 bases lay between the germline ends. The CDR3 extends over 16 amino acids. As DNA, the CDR3 is TGCGCCAGCAGCTTGCTGGGTCCGTCCCCCTACTACGAGCAGTACTTC. Translation gives CASSLLGPSPYYEQYF.

The rearrangement links TRBV27 to TRBJ1-4; D remains unclear. The germline V gene has CDR1 MNHEY and CDR2 SMNVEV (reference sequence). CDR3 length: 15 residues. Trimming removed 3 bases at V and 4 bases at J, with 12 bases between. Here the CDR3 DNA reads TGTGCCAGCAGTTTGGTGCAGGCTAGTAATGAAAAACTGTTTTTT. This sequence encodes CASSLVQASNEKLFF. The full variable domain, in which reference TRBV27 and TRBJ1-4 provide the parts outside the CDR3, is EAQVTQNPRYLITVTGKKLTVTCSQNMNHEYMSWYRQDPGLGLRQIYYSMNVEVTDKGDVPEGYKVSRKEKRNFPLILESPSPNQTSLYFCASSLVQASNEKLFFGSGTQLSVL.

The chain combines TRBV14 with TRBJ2-4, with D possibly matching TRBD2 (5 bases). Germline V gives CDR1 SGHDN, CDR2 FVKESK. This CDR3 has 13 amino acids. V gave up 6 bases and J gave up 8 bases, with 14 bases separating them. The CDR3 region is CASRALGEYIQYF. The CDR3, as DNA: TGTGCCAGCAGAGCCCTTGGGGAGTACATTCAGTACTTC.

The chain couples TRBV5-1 to TRBJ1-5; 7 nucleotides align to TRBD1. Trimming at V came to 0 bases and at J to 7 bases, leaving 4 bases not matched to a gene. From germline, CDR1 is SGHRS and CDR2 YFSETQ. The CDR3 spans 14 residues. CDR3 in amino acids: CASSLEQGLQPQHF. The CDR3 nucleotides are TGCGCCAGCAGCTTGGAACAGGGGCTACAGCCCCAGCATTTT. Full variable domain (missing parts from reference TRBV5-1 and TRBJ1-5): KAGVTQTPRYLIKTRGQQVTLSCSPISGHRSVSWYQQTPGQGLQFLFEYFSETQRNKGNFPGRFSGRQFSNSRSEMNVSTLELGDSALYLCASSLEQGLQPQHFGDGTRLSIL.

This clonotype was seen at least ten times. The V and J genes are TRBV2 and TRBJ2-1; 10 bases align to TRBD2. V was clipped by 8 bases and J by 4 bases; unmatched bases: 5. Germline lookup yields CDR1 SNHLY and CDR2 FYNNEI. The CDR3 is 14 residues long. The CDR3 DNA reads TGTGCCAGCGTCAGGACTAGCGGTTACAATGAGCAGTTCTTC. Translation: CASVRTSGYNEQFF.

The chain combines TRBV25-1 with TRBJ2-1; D is unresolved. The V gene's germline CDR1 is MGHDK and CDR2 SYGVNS. This CDR3 spans 16 amino acids. The V gene lost 5 bases and the J gene lost 5 bases, with 19 bases spanning the gap. The CDR3 sequence: CASSFRRLGWDNEQFF. In nucleotides, the CDR3 is TGTGCCAGCAGTTTCCGACGGCTGGGCTGGGACAATGAGCAGTTCTTC.

This rearrangement joins TRBV9 to TRBJ2-7; 12 bases are a match to TRBD2. V shed 0 bases and J 7 bases; nucleotides not matched to a gene: 2. The CDR3 length is 14 residues. Germline CDR1 reads SGDLS; CDR2 reads YYNGEE. The CDR3 DNA is TGTGCCAGCAGCGTAGACGGACTAGCGGGAGAGCAGTACTTC. Residues: CASSVDGLAGEQYF.

This clonotype appeared a few times. V usage is TRBV4-2 and J usage is TRBJ2-5; 14 bases are shared with TRBD2. Losses at the gene ends were 2 bases for V and 3 bases for J; bases not matched to a gene: 5. The length of the CDR3 is 17 residues. Per germline, CDR1 LGHNA and CDR2 YNFKEQ. The CDR3 loop reads CASSQRGGLAGEETQYF. In DNA form, the CDR3 reads TGTGCCAGCAGCCAACGTGGGGGACTAGCGGGGGAAGAGACCCAGTACTTC.

This clonotype turned up a few times. The rearrangement joins TRBV5-6 to TRBJ1-1; D uncertain. Germline V CDR1 and CDR2: SGHDT, YYEEEE. The V end was cut by 4 bases, the J end by 2 bases, with 12 bases between. This CDR3 comprises 14 residues. CDR3 DNA sequence: TGTGCCAGCAGCCTTCCGAAGATAAACACTGAAGCTTTCTTT. It translates to CASSLPKINTEAFF.

The sample holds a few counts of this clonotype. The chain links TRBV3-1 to TRBJ1-2; D remains unclear. V gave up 3 bases and J gave up 1 base, with 6 bases separating them. Germline CDR1 and CDR2: LGHDT and YNNKEL (reference sequence). CDR3 length equals 13 residues. The DNA of the CDR3 is TGTGCCAGCAGCCAGGGATTTAACTATGGCTACACCTTC. Translation gives CASSQGFNYGYTF.

The chain carries TRBV29-1 and TRBJ1-1; D gene ambiguous. The CDR3 has 14 residues. V was cut by 4 bases and J by 5 bases, with 17 bases left in between. CDR1 and CDR2 from the germline V gene are SQVTM and ANQGSEA. The CDR3 sequence is CSVGAVTARTEAFF. The CDR3 DNA reads as TGCAGCGTTGGGGCAGTCACTGCTCGGACTGAAGCTTTCTTT.

In this sample, this clonotype turned up a few times. The conserved final phenylalanine or tryptophan is absent from the CDR3, which likely points to a read error. Because the CDR3's place on the DNA is in doubt, the DNA is left out and the CDR3 is given as listed by TCRdb. The V call is TRBV21-1, the J call TRBJ1-2. TRBV21-1 is tagged as a pseudogene. Both ends counted, the CDR3 spans 8 residues. CDR3: CARSTPYI.

J is TRBJ2-2 and V is TRBV5-1; D unclear. From germline, CDR1 is SGHRS and CDR2 YFSETQ. Deletions cut 2 bases from V and 1 base from J, with 6 bases between. The CDR3 runs to 14 residues. The CDR3 DNA follows: TGCGCCAGCAGCTTCAACGGGAACACCGGGGAGCTGTTTTTT. Its translation: CASSFNGNTGELFF.

This clonotype has only a few counts. The CDR3 protein is CASSLVGLAEAFF. The DNA of the CDR3 is TGTGCCAGCAGCTTAGTAGGATTGGCTGAAGCTTTCTTT. The genes are TRBV7-6 and TRBJ1-1; D remains ambiguous. CDR3 length: 13 amino acids. Germline V gene lookup returns CDR1 SGHVS and CDR2 FNYEAQ. The V end lost 1 base, the J end lost 6 bases, and 9 bases lay between the germline ends.

Remarks on this clonotype: The conserved final phenylalanine or tryptophan is absent from the CDR3, which likely points to a read error. V gene TRBV12-3 or TRBV12-4 combines with J gene TRBJ1-5; 10 nucleotides line up with TRBD1. V was pared by 3 bases and J by 6 bases, with 5 bases of the junction left unmatched. The CDR3 spans 15 residues. CDR3 nucleotide sequence: TGTGCCAGCAGTTTTAGGGACAGGGGCACTCAGCCCCAGCATATT. Its protein product is CASSFRDRGTQPQHI.

This clonotype was detected many times. The rearrangement links TRBV29-1 to TRBJ2-7, with TRBD2 matching over 8 bases. This CDR3 is 14 amino acids long. Germline lookup yields CDR1 SQVTM and CDR2 ANQGSEA. After removal of 0 bases from V and 1 base from J, the junction contained 2 bases not matched to a gene. CDR3 protein: CSVEETSVSYEQYF. CDR3 nucleotide sequence: TGCAGCGTTGAAGAGACTAGCGTGTCCTACGAGCAGTACTTC.

The chain couples TRBV5-1 to TRBJ1-5, with a tentative D call TRBD1 (6 bases). CDR1 is SGHRS and CDR2 is YFSETQ in the germline V gene. The ends were cut back, 5 bases at V and 5 bases at J, with 20 bases in the middle. The CDR3 has 16 residues. The CDR3 reads CASSLKGGAGDQPQHF. The CDR3 region has the DNA TGCGCCAGCAGTTTAAAAGGGGGGGCAGGCGATCAGCCCCAGCATTTT.